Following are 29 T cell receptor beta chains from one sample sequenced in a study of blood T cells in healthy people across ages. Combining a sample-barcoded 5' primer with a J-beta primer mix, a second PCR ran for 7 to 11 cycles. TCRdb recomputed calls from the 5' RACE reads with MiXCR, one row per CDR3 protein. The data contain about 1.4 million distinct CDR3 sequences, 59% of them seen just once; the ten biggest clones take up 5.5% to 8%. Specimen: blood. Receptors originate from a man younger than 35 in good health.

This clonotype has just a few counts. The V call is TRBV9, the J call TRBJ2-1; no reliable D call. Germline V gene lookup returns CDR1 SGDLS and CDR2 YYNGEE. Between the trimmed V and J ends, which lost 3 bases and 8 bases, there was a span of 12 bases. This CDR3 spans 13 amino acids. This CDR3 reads CASSASWSDEQFF. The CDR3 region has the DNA TGTGCCAGCAGCGCCTCTTGGTCTGATGAGCAGTTCTTC. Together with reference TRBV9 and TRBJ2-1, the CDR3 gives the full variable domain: DSGVTQTPKHLITATGQRVTLRCSPRSGDLSVYWYQQSLDQGLQFLIQYYNGEERAKGNILERFSAQQFPDLHSELNLSSLELGDSALYFCASSASWSDEQFFGPGTRLTVL.

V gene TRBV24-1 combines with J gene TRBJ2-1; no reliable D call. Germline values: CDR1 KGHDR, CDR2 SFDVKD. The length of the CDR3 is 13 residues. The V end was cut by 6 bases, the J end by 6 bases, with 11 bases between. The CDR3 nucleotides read TGTGCCACCAGTTGGGCGCTCAGCAATGAGCAGTTCTTC. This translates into CATSWALSNEQFF.

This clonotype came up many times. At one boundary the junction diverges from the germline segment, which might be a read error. DNA of the CDR3: TGTGCCAGCAGCTTAGCGGATGAGCAGTTCTTC. Translating gives CASSLADEQFF. The chain employs TRBV12-3 or TRBV12-4 and TRBJ2-1, with D possibly matching TRBD2 (6 bases). The CDR3 is 11 amino acids.

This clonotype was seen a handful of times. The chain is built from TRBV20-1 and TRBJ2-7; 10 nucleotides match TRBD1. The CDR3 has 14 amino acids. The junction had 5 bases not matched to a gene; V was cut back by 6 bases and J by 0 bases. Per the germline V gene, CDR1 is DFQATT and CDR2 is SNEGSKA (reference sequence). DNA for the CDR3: TGCAGTGCACTGACAGGGGGCACCTCCTACGAGCAGTACTTC. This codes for CSALTGGTSYEQYF.

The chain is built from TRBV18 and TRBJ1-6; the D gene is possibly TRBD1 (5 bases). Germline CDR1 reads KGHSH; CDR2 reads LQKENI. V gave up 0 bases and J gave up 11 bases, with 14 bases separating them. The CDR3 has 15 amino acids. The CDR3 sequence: CASSPPAGDGTPLHF. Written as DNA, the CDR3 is TGTGCCAGCTCACCACCAGCGGGGGACGGGACACCCCTCCACTTT.

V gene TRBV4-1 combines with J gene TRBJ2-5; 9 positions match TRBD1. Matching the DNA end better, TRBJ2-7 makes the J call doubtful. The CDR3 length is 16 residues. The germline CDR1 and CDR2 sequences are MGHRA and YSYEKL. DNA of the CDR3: TGCGCCAGCAGCCAACAGTGGACAGGGGATACCTACGAGCAGTACTTC. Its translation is CASSQQWTGDTYEQYF.

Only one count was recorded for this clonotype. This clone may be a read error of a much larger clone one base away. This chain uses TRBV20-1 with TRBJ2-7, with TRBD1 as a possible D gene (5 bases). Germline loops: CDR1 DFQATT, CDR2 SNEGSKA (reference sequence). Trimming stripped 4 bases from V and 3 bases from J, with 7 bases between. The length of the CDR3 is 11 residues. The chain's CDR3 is CSAKQDYEQYF. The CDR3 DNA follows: TGCAGTGCTAAACAGGACTACGAGCAGTACTTC.

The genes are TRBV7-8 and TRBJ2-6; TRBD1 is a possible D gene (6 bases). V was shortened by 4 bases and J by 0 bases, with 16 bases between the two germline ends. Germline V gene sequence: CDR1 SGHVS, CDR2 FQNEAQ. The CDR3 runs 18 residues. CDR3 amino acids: CASSSPRGRGSGANVLTF. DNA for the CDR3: TGTGCCAGCAGCTCTCCCAGGGGTAGAGGCTCTGGGGCCAACGTCCTGACTTTC.

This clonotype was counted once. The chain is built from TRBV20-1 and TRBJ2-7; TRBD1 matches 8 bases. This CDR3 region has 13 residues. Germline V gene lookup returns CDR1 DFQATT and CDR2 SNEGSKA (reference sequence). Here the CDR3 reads CSTRGRDPYEQYF. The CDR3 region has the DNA TGCAGCACCAGGGGGCGGGACCCCTACGAGCAGTACTTC.

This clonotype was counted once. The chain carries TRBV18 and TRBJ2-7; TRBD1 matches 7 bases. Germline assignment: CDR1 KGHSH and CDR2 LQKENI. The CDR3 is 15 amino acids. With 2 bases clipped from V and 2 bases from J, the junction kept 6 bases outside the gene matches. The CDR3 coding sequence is TGTGCCAGCTCACCATGGGACAGCCGTCCCTACGAGCAGTACTTC. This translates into CASSPWDSRPYEQYF.

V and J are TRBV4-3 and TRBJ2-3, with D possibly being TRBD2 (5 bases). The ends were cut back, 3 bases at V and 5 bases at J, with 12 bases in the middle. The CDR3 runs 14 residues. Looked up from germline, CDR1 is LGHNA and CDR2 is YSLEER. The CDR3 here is CASSQRALRDTQYF. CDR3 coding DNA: TGCGCCAGCAGCCAGCGGGCCCTCCGAGATACGCAGTATTTT.

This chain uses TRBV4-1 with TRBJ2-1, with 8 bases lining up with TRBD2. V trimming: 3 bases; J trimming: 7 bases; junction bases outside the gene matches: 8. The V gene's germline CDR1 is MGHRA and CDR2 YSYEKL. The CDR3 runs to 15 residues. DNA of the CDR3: TGCGCCAGCAGCCACAGCAGCGGGAGTGGTAATGAGCAGTTCTTC. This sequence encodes CASSHSSGSGNEQFF.

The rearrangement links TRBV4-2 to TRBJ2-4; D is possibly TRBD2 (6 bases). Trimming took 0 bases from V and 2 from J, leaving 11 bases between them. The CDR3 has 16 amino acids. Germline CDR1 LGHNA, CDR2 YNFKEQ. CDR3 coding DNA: TGTGCCAGCAGCCAAGATCGGGAGTATACCAAAAACATTCAGTACTTC. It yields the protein CASSQDREYTKNIQYF.

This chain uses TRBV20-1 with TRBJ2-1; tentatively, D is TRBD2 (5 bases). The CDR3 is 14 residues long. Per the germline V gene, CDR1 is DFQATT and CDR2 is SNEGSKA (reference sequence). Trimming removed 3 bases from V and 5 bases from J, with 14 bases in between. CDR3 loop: CSARGAAQNNEQFF. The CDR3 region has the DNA TGCAGTGCTAGGGGAGCGGCCCAAAACAATGAGCAGTTCTTC.

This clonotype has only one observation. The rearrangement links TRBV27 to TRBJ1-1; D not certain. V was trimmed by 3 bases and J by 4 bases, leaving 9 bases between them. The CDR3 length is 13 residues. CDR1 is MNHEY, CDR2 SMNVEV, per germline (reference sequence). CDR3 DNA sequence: TGTGCCAGCAGTTTTCTGAGAGGCACTGAAGCTTTCTTT. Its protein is CASSFLRGTEAFF.

The CDR3 is CASSSPGQGWGTEAFF. CDR3 DNA sequence: TGTGCCAGCAGTTCACCAGGACAGGGCTGGGGCACTGAAGCTTTCTTT. The rearrangement links TRBV12-3 or TRBV12-4 to TRBJ1-1; 8 nucleotides agree with TRBD1. V trimming: 4 bases; J trimming: 4 bases; junction bases outside the gene matches: 11. The CDR3 runs 16 residues.

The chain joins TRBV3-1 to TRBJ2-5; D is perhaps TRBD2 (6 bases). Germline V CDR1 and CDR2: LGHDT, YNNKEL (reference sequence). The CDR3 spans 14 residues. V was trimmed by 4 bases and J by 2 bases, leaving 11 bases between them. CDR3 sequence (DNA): TGTGCCAGCAGCCCCAGGACTATTCAAGAGACCCAGTACTTC. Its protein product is CASSPRTIQETQYF.

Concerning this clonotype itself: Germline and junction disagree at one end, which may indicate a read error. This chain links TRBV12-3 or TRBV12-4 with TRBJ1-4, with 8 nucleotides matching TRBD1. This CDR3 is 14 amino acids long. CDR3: CASSANRGAENLFF. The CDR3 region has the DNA TGTGCCAGCAGTGCCAACAGGGGGGCGGAAAACCTGTTTTTT.

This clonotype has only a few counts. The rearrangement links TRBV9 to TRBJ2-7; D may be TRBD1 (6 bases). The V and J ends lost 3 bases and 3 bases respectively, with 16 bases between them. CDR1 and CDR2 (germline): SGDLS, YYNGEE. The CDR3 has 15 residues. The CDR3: CASSDDGQTHYEQYF. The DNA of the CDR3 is TGTGCCAGCAGCGACGACGGACAGACCCACTACGAGCAGTACTTC.

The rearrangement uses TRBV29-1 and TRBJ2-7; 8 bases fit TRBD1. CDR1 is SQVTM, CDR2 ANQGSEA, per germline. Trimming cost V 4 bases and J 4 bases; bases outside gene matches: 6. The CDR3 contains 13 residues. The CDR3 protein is CSVAVGQGYEQYF. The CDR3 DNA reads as TGCAGCGTTGCTGTCGGACAGGGATACGAGCAGTACTTC.

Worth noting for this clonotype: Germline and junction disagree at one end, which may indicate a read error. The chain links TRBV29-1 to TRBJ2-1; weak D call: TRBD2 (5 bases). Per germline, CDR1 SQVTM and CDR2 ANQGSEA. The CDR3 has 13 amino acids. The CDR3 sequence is CSVEGLGVNEQFF. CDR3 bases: TGCAGCGTAGAAGGACTGGGCGTCAATGAGCAGTTCTTC.

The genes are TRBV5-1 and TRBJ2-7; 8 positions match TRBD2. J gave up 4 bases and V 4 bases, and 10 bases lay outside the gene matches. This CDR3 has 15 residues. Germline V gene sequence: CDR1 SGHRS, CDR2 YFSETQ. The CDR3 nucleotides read TGCGCCAGCAGCGAGACACTAGCGGTAAGTTACGAGCAGTACTTC. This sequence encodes CASSETLAVSYEQYF.

The CDR3 protein is CASSQDESLISGNTIYF. The CDR3 nucleotides are TGTGCCAGCAGCCAAGATGAGTCTCTCATCTCTGGAAACACCATATATTTT. V is TRBV4-2 and J is TRBJ1-3; D gene unclear. Germline V CDR1 and CDR2: LGHNA, YNFKEQ. This CDR3 has 17 amino acids. The germline V and J ends were trimmed by 0 bases and 0 bases, with 12 bases remaining between them.

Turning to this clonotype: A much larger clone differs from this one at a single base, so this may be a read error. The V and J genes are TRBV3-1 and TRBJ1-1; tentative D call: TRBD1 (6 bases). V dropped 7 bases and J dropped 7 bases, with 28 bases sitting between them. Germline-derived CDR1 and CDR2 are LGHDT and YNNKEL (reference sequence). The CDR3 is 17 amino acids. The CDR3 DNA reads TGTGCCAGCATCCAGACATATGGGGGGCCCATGGGGTATGAAGCTTTCTTT. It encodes CASIQTYGGPMGYEAFF.

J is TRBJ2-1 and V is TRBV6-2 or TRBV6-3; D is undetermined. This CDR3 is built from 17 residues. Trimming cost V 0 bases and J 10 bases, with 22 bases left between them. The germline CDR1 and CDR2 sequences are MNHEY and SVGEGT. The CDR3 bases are TGTGCCAGCAGTTACTCGCCACTTGCTACCCAAGCATACGAGCAGTTCTTC. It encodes CASSYSPLATQAYEQFF.

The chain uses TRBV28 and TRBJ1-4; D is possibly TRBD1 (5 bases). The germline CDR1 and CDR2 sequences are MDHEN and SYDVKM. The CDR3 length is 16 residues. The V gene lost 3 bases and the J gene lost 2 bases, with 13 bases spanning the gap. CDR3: CASSLVGEGTNEKLFF. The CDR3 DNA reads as TGTGCCAGCAGTTTGGTAGGAGAGGGGACTAATGAAAAACTGTTTTTT.

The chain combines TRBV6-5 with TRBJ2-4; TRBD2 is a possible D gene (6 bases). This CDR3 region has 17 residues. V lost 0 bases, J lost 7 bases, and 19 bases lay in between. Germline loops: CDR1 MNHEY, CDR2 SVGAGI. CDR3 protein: CASSYSSQGTSRNIQYF. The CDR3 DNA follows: TGTGCCAGCAGTTACTCGAGTCAGGGAACTAGCAGGAACATTCAGTACTTC.

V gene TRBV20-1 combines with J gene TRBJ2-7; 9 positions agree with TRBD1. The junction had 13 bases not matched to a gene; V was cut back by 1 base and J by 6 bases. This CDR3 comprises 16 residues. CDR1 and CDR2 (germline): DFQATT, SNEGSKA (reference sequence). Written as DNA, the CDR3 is TGCAGTGCTAGAGCCTTCGCGCGGACAGGGGTTTCCGAGCAGTACTTC. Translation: CSARAFARTGVSEQYF.

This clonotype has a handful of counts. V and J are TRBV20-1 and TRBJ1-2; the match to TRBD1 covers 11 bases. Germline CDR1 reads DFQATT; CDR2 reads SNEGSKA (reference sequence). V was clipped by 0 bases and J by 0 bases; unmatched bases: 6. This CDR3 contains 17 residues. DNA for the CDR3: TGCAGTGCTAGAGATAGGGGGGGACAGGGGGCTAACTATGGCTACACCTTC. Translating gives CSARDRGGQGANYGYTF.